This TCR beta chain was identified during a study of sequential checkpoint blockade in melanoma. About the study: Patients were randomized 1:1 to nivolumab-then-ipilimumab or ipilimumab-then-nivolumab first-line.

Treatment reported: randomized to nivolumab then ipilimumab (arm A) or the reverse (arm B). No patient had prior DNA-damaging chemotherapy. The germline CDR1 and CDR2 sequences are SGHRS and YFSETQ. The CDR3 length is 13 residues. V lost 2 bases to trimming and J lost 9 bases, with 12 bases between them. TCRdb's copy holds only in-frame clones and misses some; the assay was immunoSEQ multiplex PCR. The table records around 12,000 clones, around 74% of them present only once. The specimen was CD8+ T cells sorted from blood (inferred from file names), collected from a patient given nivolumab and ipilimumab in sequence. This chain links TRBV5-1 with TRBJ2-1; D gene unclear. The sequence was obtained from a human donor with melanoma. The CDR3 loop is CASSFNTIVEQFF. CDR3 bases: TGCGCCAGCAGCTTTAACACTATTGTTGAGCAGTTCTTC.